This TCR beta chain was retrieved from a study of regulatory T cells in long-lasting Graves disease. Through Arm-PCR of CDR3 regions and iRepertoire HTBI primers, TCR beta libraries were built. From the multiplex PCR reads, TCRdb called clonotypes with MiXCR, one entry per CDR3 protein. The data contain around 250,000 distinct CDR3 sequences, about 18% of them singletons. For this clonotype: Its antigen is still unknown. A much larger clone is a single base away; this may be a read error.

Study-level points and caveats: Among the persistent patients, 2,500 to 3,000 public clonotypes were shared, more than the 850 to 1,000 shared among new patients. TRBV28, TRBJ1-2 and TRBJ2-5 were segments that persistent disease favored.

As for time point: newly diagnosed GD, antithyroid drugs for less than 3 months. The TCR library was made from RNA extracted from PBMCs. The patients were drawn from one endocrinology department in Xi'an, China. This CDR3 is built from 18 residues. Germline CDR1 and CDR2: MNHGY and SAAAGT. Trimming removed 8 bases from V and 5 bases from J; junction bases left unmatched: 18. These data were likewise used in another study, on T cells in Graves' hyperthyroidism and ophthalmopathy. From that second work: Thyroid ultrasound and orbital computed tomography, with clinical symptoms and serum thyroxine and TRAb, informed diagnoses.

The sample consisted of peripheral blood mononuclear cells (PBMCs), taken at new diagnosis, from a patient treated with antithyroid drugs. The sequence was obtained from a woman aged 25 to 45 with Graves disease. The rearrangement joins TRBV6-8 to TRBJ2-5, with 12 bases aligning to TRBD1. The DNA of the CDR3 is TGTGCCAGCGGCAACCCTTTCTACCGGGACAGGGGGCCGGAGACCCAGTACTTC. Its protein product is CASGNPFYRDRGPETQYF.